This T cell receptor (beta chain) comes out of a study of naive and memory T cell subsets. Regarding the study as a whole: Gini index rose across naive, CM, EM and EMRA in CD4 and CD8. A few larger clonotypes appeared in naive repertoires, especially CD8, possibly memory cells re-expressing CD45RA.

Two oligonucleotides, mixed equimolar, formed the beta constant-region primer covering TRBC1 and TRBC2. Nested alpha and beta constant-region primers with the SP2 primer drove four PCR rounds on ligated cDNA. TCRdb re-called the UMI-ligation and nested PCR reads with MiXCR, one entry per CDR3 protein. The table shows some 110,000 distinct CDR3 sequences, with more than 14% occurring only once. V lost 5 bases and J 2 bases, leaving 11 bases between the germline ends. CDR3 length: 14 amino acids. Germline assignment: CDR1 SGDLS and CDR2 YYNGEE. This clonotype was detected ten times or more. The antigen is undetermined.

The sequenced sample was naive CD8+ T cells from blood. This chain links TRBV9 with TRBJ1-3; possibly TRBD1 for D (5 bases). The source is a human donor in good health. The CDR3 here is CASSLGGAGNTIYF. CDR3 nucleotides: TGTGCCAGCAGTCTGGGAGGGGCTGGAAACACCATATATTTT.